The rows below give T cell receptor beta chains drawn from one sample of a study of cytomegalovirus exposure and HLA in healthy donors. The method was immunoSEQ multiplex PCR; TCRdb's version includes in-frame clones alone and lacks a portion of them. Of 200,000 or so clones in the sample, about 79% were seen once. Material for sequencing was PBMCs. These receptors originate from a boy between 2 and 15 years old in good health and CMV-seronegative. Both conserved end residues are part of each CDR3. The D gene is left open where the match is weak. Part of the rows lack a size; the others show once, few, many or a class for expanded clones.

TRBV27	TRBJ2-6	-	-	CASSLTGGGANVLTF	TGTGCCAGCAGTTTAACGGGGGGCGGGGCCAACGTCCTGACTTTC
TRBV6-1	TRBJ1-3	-	-	CASSEGSGRILLSSGNTIYF	TGTGCCAGCAGTGAAGGGAGCGGCAGGATCTTACTCTCTTCCGGAAACACCATATATTTT
TRBV5-4	TRBJ1-4	-	-	CASSLKQGANEKLFF	TGTGCCAGCAGCTTGAAACAGGGAGCTAATGAAAAACTGTTTTTT
TRBV30	TRBJ2-5	-	TRBD2	CAWSVLAGGKETQYF	TGTGCCTGGAGTGTCCTAGCGGGGGGAAAAGAGACCCAGTACTTC
TRBV5-1	TRBJ1-2	-	-	CASRGTFGAQNYGYTF	TGCGCCAGCAGAGGAACCTTTGGGGCACAAAACTATGGCTACACCTTC
TRBV5-1	TRBJ2-2	-	TRBD2	CASSQKTLSGGGGELFF	TGCGCCAGCAGCCAAAAAACCCTTAGCGGGGGAGGCGGGGAGCTGTTTTTT
TRBV27	TRBJ1-2	-	-	CASSPAAQVGYGYTF	TGTGCCAGCAGTCCCGCGGCCCAAGTAGGCTATGGCTACACCTTC
TRBV6-6	TRBJ1-1	-	-	CASSYEAPPNTEAFF	TGTGCCAGCAGTTACGAGGCACCCCCGAACACTGAAGCTTTCTTT
TRBV19	TRBJ2-3	-	TRBD2	CASRTPGTMASMYF	TGTGCCAGTCGTACCCCCGGGACTATGGCCTCAATGTATTTT
TRBV6-6	TRBJ2-7	-	-	CASSYLDRFYEQYF	TGTGCCAGCAGTTACCTCGACAGGTTCTACGAGCAGTACTTC
TRBV9	TRBJ2-1	-	-	CASSVEQKGPNEQFF	TGTGCCAGCAGCGTAGAACAGAAAGGCCCCAATGAGCAGTTCTTC
TRBV29-1	TRBJ2-5	-	TRBD1	CSVGQVLLQETQYF	TGCAGCGTCGGACAGGTCCTCCTCCAAGAGACCCAGTACTTC
TRBV10-3	TRBJ2-3	-	TRBD2	CAISVAGGTLGTDTQYF	TGTGCCATCAGTGTCGCGGGGGGGACTTTGGGCACAGATACGCAGTATTTT
TRBV15	TRBJ1-5	-	-	CATSREVTGTQPQHF	TGTGCCACCAGCAGAGAAGTCACAGGGACCCAGCCCCAGCATTTT
TRBV7-9	TRBJ2-3	-	-	CASSLDWTSTDTQYF	TGTGCCAGCAGCTTAGATTGGACTAGCACAGATACGCAGTATTTT
TRBV12-2	TRBJ2-7	-	-	CASRLVWWDSYEQYF	TGTGCAAGTCGCTTAGTTTGGTGGGACAGTTACGAGCAGTACTTC
TRBV12-5	TRBJ2-1	-	-	CASGLVSSPGEQFF	TGTGCTAGTGGTTTGGTGTCTAGCCCCGGTGAGCAGTTCTTC
TRBV5-1	TRBJ1-5	-	-	CASSFPHPGLQPQHF	TGCGCCAGCAGCTTCCCCCATCCGGGATTGCAGCCCCAGCATTTT
TRBV14	TRBJ1-1	-	-	CASSPLGQSMNTEAFF	TGTGCCAGCAGCCCGCTAGGACAGTCTATGAACACTGAAGCTTTCTTT
TRBV7-8	TRBJ1-1	-	-	CASSPDLRRGEAFF	TGTGCCAGCAGCCCAGATTTAAGGAGGGGTGAAGCTTTCTTT
TRBV11-3	TRBJ2-1	-	TRBD1	CASSHRDRADEQFF	TGTGCCAGCAGCCACCGGGACAGGGCCGATGAGCAGTTCTTC
TRBV5-6	TRBJ2-2	-	-	CASSPVASQYTGELFF	TGTGCCAGCAGCCCCGTGGCTAGCCAATACACCGGGGAGCTGTTTTTT
TRBV11-2	TRBJ2-2	-	TRBD2	CASSLRTSGVPGELFF	TGTGCCAGCAGCTTAAGGACTAGCGGGGTTCCCGGGGAGCTGTTTTTT
TRBV19	TRBJ1-5	-	TRBD1	CASSIGTGTGYHRQPQHF	TGTGCCAGTAGTATAGGGACCGGGACAGGGTATCATCGTCAGCCCCAGCATTTT
TRBV7-2	TRBJ1-5	-	TRBD1	CASSREGTGVNQPQHF	TGTGCCAGCAGCCGAGAGGGGACAGGCGTCAATCAGCCCCAGCATTTT
TRBV30	TRBJ1-6	-	-	CAWSRRGRSYNSPLHF	TGTGCCTGGAGTCGGAGGGGCCGGTCCTATAATTCACCCCTCCACTTT
TRBV5-4	TRBJ2-5	-	-	CASSFRREKSQETQYF	TGTGCCAGCAGCTTTCGGAGGGAGAAAAGCCAAGAGACCCAGTACTTC
TRBV11-2	TRBJ2-1	-	-	CASSLVSTRIEGEQFF	TGTGCCAGCAGCTTAGTCAGCACCCGGATTGAGGGTGAGCAGTTCTTC
TRBV4-3	TRBJ2-3	-	TRBD2	CASSQGKGAGGLLWTDTQYF	TGCGCCAGCAGCCAAGGTAAAGGAGCGGGGGGGCTCCTTTGGACAGATACGCAGTATTTT
TRBV6-1	TRBJ1-2	once	-	CASSEGMLGDYGYTF	TGTGCCAGCAGTGAAGGCATGCTAGGGGACTATGGCTACACCTTC
TRBV7-2	TRBJ1-2	-	TRBD1	CASSLVGDRAPHDYGYTF	TGTGCCAGCAGCTTAGTGGGGGACAGGGCCCCCCACGACTATGGCTACACCTTC
TRBV5-1	TRBJ2-5	-	-	CASSLKGLETQYF	TGCGCCAGCAGCTTGAAGGGGTTAGAGACCCAGTACTTC
TRBV6-4	TRBJ2-7	-	TRBD1	CASTGQGAFYEQYF	TGTGCCAGCACGGGACAGGGGGCGTTCTACGAGCAGTACTTC
TRBV7-9	TRBJ2-3	-	TRBD1	CASTLSGQGATDTQYF	TGTGCCAGCACCCTTTCGGGACAGGGGGCCACAGATACGCAGTATTTT
TRBV18	TRBJ2-1	-	-	CASSQDSHNEQFF	TGTGCCAGCTCACAGGACTCCCACAATGAGCAGTTCTTC
TRBV20-1	TRBJ2-2	-	-	CSARGPGELFF	TGCAGTGCTAGGGGGCCCGGGGAGCTGTTTTTT
TRBV27	TRBJ2-3	-	-	CASSLWRADTQYF	TGTGCCAGCAGTTTATGGCGGGCAGATACGCAGTATTTT
TRBV5-1	TRBJ2-5	few	TRBD2	CASSTGTSGGAGETQYF	TGCGCCAGCAGCACCGGGACTAGCGGGGGGGCTGGGGAGACCCAGTACTTC
TRBV4-1	TRBJ1-4	few	TRBD1	CASRKIGTGTEKLFF	TGCGCCAGCAGAAAAATCGGGACAGGGACGGAAAAACTGTTTTTT
TRBV30	TRBJ2-1	once	TRBD1	CAWRLGQGVLEEQFF	TGTGCCTGGAGGCTGGGACAGGGGGTATTGGAGGAGCAGTTCTTC
TRBV4-2	TRBJ1-3	-	TRBD1	CASRPDRVENTIYF	TGTGCCAGCAGGCCGGACAGGGTAGAAAACACCATATATTTT
TRBV4-3	TRBJ2-1	-	TRBD1	CASSRRDRGDYNEQFF	TGCGCCAGCAGCCGTCGGGACAGGGGCGATTACAATGAGCAGTTCTTC
TRBV6-1	TRBJ1-5	-	-	CASSEKGVPNQPQHF	TGTGCCAGCAGTGAAAAGGGGGTACCCAATCAGCCCCAGCATTTT